This T cell receptor beta chain was sequenced for a study of cytomegalovirus exposure and HLA in healthy donors. Study overall: An earlier analysis found around 120 million unique TCR beta sequences from approximately 200 million T cells.

This CDR3 region has 17 residues. As for this clone: Its antigen is as yet unknown.

Each donor was healthy, and each was a bone marrow donor. The study, taken as a whole, reports: A few V segments could not be told apart, such as TRBV6-2 and TRBV6-3, and were left out. The dataset shows that most TCR sequences were rare, while some public TCRs occurred in many donors.

The study ran its PCR with 60 Vbeta and 13 Jbeta primers. TCRdb keeps only in-frame clones here, not all; method: immunoSEQ multiplex PCR. Here the sample spans about 100,000 clones, around three quarters being singletons. The material sequenced was PBMCs. The origin of this receptor is a woman aged 45-65 years in good health and CMV-seropositive. This chain links TRBV21-1 with TRBJ2-7; the D call in the table, TRBD2, was not verified against the DNA. TRBV21-1 is given as a pseudogene. Here the CDR3 reads CASSKTPHGLGLSEQYF. The CDR3 nucleotides read TGTGCCAGCAGCAAAACCCCTCATGGACTAGGCCTTAGTGAGCAGTACTTC.